This paragraph reports one TCR beta chain. No antigen is known for it. Per-nucleotide qualities are absent, and no much larger clonotype sits a single base away. The sample is drawn from a study of blood T cells in healthy people across ages (dated by TCRdb to the mid-2010s). Regarding the study in general: In model experiments, roughly one uniquely barcoded TCR beta cDNA molecule per two T cells was captured by template switching. The study analyzed two additional independent replicas of 1 million unique cDNA reads from the same blood draw for two donors, one aged 18 to 29 and one aged 80 or older. To avoid experimental bias, donors of different ages were randomly spread across the sequencing lanes. Using deep sequencing normalized with unique cDNA molecular identifiers, the study measured how TCR beta repertoire diversity changes with age. Donors were grouped into four age groups: young (average roughly 16 years), middle-aged (39), aged (about 60) and long-lived (about 90).

Overall study results and their limits: Total diversity estimates from one million sequenced T cells were considered lower bounds and underestimates. Bulk unsorted PBMC profiling prevented conclusive comparison of naive and antigen-experienced compartments. Observed TCR beta diversity correlated strongly with the percentage of naive T cells measured by flow cytometry. Because donor CMV infection status was unknown, age-related changes in expanded clonotypes were potentially confounded. The long-lived group showed more naive CD4+ T cells, fewer expanded clones and increased TCR diversity than the aged group, suggesting age selection. As age increased, observed TCR beta diversity per million T cells dropped in a roughly linear way, and a significant reduction was already evident by age around 41.

Donors were roughly 40 systemically healthy Caucasian individuals from Russia aged roughly 6 to 100 years. About 10 milliliters of peripheral blood were drawn from each donor into EDTA-treated Vacutainer tubes. Ficoll-Paque density-gradient centrifugation was used to isolate PBMCs, with at least 6 million obtained per sample. Trizol reagent was used to extract total RNA from PBMCs, with at least 5 micrograms per sample. For every donor, flow cytometry on a PBMC aliquot measured the percentage of naive CD45RAhigh/CD27high T cells. The library was prepared using 5' RACE. Sequenced using an Illumina HiSeq 2500. A second PCR of roughly 6 to 11 cycles was run with a J-beta primer mix and a sample-barcoded 5' primer. Each TCR beta cDNA molecule received a unique molecular identifier from a template-switch 5' adaptor carrying 12 random nucleotides. Each sample yielded at least 3 million CDR3-containing paired-end reads. First-strand cDNA was synthesized from all RNA with the Mint cDNA synthesis kit, primed by a TRBC-specific oligonucleotide. All cDNA was treated with uracil-DNA glycosylase and then went through a first 18-cycle PCR with the universal primers M1SS and BC2_uni_R. Concerning the study's data processing: Normalization of each sample was performed by random selection of 1 million high-quality reads, each carrying a distinct molecular identifier. Instead of being binned into consensus sequences, reads that shared molecular identifiers were thrown out. MiTCR, with a Q25 quality threshold and the strictest error-elimination algorithm, was used for CDR3 identification, clonotype clustering and error correction. Lower-bound total TCR beta diversity was estimated with a nonparametric unseen species model using Euler transformation. TCRdb applied fastp at Q25 and MiXCR to the public reads, then kept only in-frame beta chains. Identical CDR3 protein sequences are pooled into one entry, listed with their most common genes and DNA. In this record, the V and J calls reflect TCRdb's handling and not the investigators' own analysis. This sample comprises 1.5 million to 2 million distinct CDR3 sequences, around half of them detected only once. Together, the top ten hold less than 2.5% of the sample.

The clonotype originates from a woman aged 40 to 55 in good health. Source material: blood.

The encoded CDR3 is CATSDLGAGITHEQFF. The base sequence is TGTGCCACCAGTGATTTAGGGGCAGGGATTACCCATGAGCAGTTCTTC. The rearrangement combines TRBV24-1 with TRBJ2-1; perhaps TRBD1 is the D gene, with 5 bases matching. The CDR3, cysteine through phenylalanine, is 16 amino acids long. Left in the record is the CDR3 DNA by itself, 48 bases read in frame from the first base. V loses 1 base, J loses 8 bases, and the germline ends lie 17 bases apart. The germline V gene gives CDR1 as KGHDR and CDR2 as SFDVKD.